This TCR beta chain originates from a study of blood T cell repertoires in COVID-19. Study at large: Acute and convalescent COVID-19 specimens originated in the United States, Italy and Spain. Sample material is recorded as cDNA or gDNA derived from T cells, B-cell-depleted T cells, or PBMCs.

The V gene end was trimmed by 3 bases and the J gene end by 4 bases; junction bases not matched to a gene: 3. CDR3 length: 14 amino acids. The germline V gene encodes CDR1 DFQATT and CDR2 SNEGSKA (reference sequence). Authors' processing steps: Estimates of nucleated cell counts were drawn from the amplification of reference gene primers. Produced via immunoSEQ multiplex PCR; TCRdb's table is partial and in-frame only. That table gives V, J and clone size, and the DNA gave D and trimming. Found here are 70,000 to 90,000 clones, around 67% of them singletons; the top ten hold just over 2.5%. The source material was peripheral blood. This sequence originates from a human donor with acute or convalescent COVID-19. The donor label of this sample is uncertain. This chain uses TRBV20-1 with TRBJ1-4; TRBD1 aligns across 9 bases. The CDR3: CSASSDRGNEKLFF. For the CDR3, the DNA is TGCAGTGCTAGTTCGGACAGGGGTAATGAAAAACTGTTTTTT.